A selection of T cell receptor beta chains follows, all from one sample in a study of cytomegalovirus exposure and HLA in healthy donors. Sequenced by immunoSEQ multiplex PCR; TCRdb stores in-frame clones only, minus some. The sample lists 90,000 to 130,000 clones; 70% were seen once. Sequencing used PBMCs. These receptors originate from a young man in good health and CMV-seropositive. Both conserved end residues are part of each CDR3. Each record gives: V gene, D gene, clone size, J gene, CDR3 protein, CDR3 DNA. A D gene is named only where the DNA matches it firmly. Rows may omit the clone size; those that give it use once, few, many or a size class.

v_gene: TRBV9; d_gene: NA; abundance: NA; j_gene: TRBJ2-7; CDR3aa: CATQGIGPPYEQYF; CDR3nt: TGTGCAACTCAGGGCATAGGTCCCCCGTACGAGCAGTACTTC
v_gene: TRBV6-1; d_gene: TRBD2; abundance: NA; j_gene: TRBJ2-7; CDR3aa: CASSKLAGVSYEQYF; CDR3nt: TGTGCCAGCAGCAAACTAGCGGGGGTCTCCTACGAGCAGTACTTC
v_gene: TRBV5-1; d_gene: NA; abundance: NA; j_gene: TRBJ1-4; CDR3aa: CASSIFSGEKLFF; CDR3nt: TGCGCCAGCAGCATTTTCTCGGGTGAAAAACTGTTTTTT
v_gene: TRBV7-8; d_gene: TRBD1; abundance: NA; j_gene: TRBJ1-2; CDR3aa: CASSSRQGVGYGYTF; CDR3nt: TGTGCCAGCAGTTCGAGACAGGGGGTGGGCTATGGCTACACCTTC
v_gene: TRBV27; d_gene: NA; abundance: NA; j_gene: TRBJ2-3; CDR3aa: CASSPYVGAEDTQYF; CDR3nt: TGTGCCAGCAGTCCATACGTGGGAGCAGAGGATACGCAGTATTTT
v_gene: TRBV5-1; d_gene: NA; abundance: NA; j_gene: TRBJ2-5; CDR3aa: CASSLGVDNRQETQYF; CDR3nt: TGCGCCAGCAGCTTGGGGGTGGACAATCGACAAGAGACCCAGTACTTC
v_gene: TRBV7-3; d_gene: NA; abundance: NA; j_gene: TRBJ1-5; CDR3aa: CASSSTGNQPQHF; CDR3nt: TGTGCCAGCAGCTCTACAGGAAATCAGCCCCAGCATTTT
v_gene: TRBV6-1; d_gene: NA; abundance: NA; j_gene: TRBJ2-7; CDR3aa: CASSERGGGYEQYF; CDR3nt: TGTGCCAGCAGTGAAAGGGGGGGCGGCTACGAGCAGTACTTC
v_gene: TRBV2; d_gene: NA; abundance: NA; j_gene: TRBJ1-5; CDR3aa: CASSGDGRFGQPQHF; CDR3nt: TGTGCCAGCAGTGGGGACGGGAGGTTCGGGCAGCCCCAGCATTTT
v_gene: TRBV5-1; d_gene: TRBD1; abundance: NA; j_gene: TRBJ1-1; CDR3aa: CASSLAHDRASRAFF; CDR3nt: TGCGCCAGCAGCCTGGCCCATGACAGGGCCTCGAGAGCTTTCTTT
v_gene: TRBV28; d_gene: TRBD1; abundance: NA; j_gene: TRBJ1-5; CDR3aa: CASSLQDRARQPQHF; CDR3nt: TGTGCCAGCAGTTTGCAGGACAGGGCTAGGCAGCCCCAGCATTTT
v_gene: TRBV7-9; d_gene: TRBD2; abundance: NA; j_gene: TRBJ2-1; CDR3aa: CASSFGTGGNHEQFF; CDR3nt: TGTGCCAGCAGCTTCGGAACGGGAGGAAATCATGAGCAGTTCTTC
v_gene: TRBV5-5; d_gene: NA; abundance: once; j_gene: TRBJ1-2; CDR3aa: CASSLEQGARFGYTF; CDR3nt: TGTGCCAGCAGCTTGGAACAGGGAGCCCGGTTTGGCTACACCTTC
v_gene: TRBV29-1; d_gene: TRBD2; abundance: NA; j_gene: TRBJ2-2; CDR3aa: CSVDGRGGPNTGELFF; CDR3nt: TGCAGCGTCGACGGGCGGGGGGGCCCGAACACCGGGGAGCTGTTTTTT
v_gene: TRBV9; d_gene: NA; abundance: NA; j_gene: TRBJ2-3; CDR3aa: CASSVASSSTDTQYF; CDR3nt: TGTGCCAGCAGCGTAGCTAGCTCCAGCACAGATACGCAGTATTTT
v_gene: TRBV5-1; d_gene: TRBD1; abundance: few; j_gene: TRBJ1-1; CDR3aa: CASSLGAGGDTEAFF; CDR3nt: TGCGCCAGCAGCTTGGGTGCAGGGGGTGACACTGAAGCTTTCTTT
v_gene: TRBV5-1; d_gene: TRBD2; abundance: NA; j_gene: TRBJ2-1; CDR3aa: CASSSSPRGGALDEQFF; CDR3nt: TGCGCCAGCAGCTCCTCACCCCGCGGGGGGGCCTTGGATGAGCAGTTCTTC
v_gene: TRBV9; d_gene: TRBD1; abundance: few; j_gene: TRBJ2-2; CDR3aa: CASSVGTGGANTGELFF; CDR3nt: TGTGCCAGCAGCGTAGGCACAGGGGGCGCGAACACCGGGGAGCTGTTTTTT